This T cell receptor (beta chain) was sequenced during a study of blood T cell repertoires in COVID-19. Method: immunoSEQ multiplex PCR; TCRdb's copy keeps in-frame clones and lacks some. The sample has more than 300,000 clones, approximately 82% seen once. V was clipped by 5 bases and J by 2 bases; unmatched bases: 2. CDR3 length equals 15 residues. The germline CDR1 and CDR2 sequences are SEHNR and FQNEAQ (reference sequence). Source material: peripheral blood. The chain combines TRBV7-9 with TRBJ2-3; 12 positions agree with TRBD1. The TCR comes from a woman in her fifties or sixties with acute or convalescent COVID-19. The CDR3 region is CASSLGQGATDTQYF. The DNA of the CDR3 is TGTGCCAGCAGCCTGGGACAGGGGGCCACAGATACGCAGTATTTT.